The next 9 T cell receptor beta chains were all read from a single sample in a study of shared clonotypes between healthy human individuals. Only in-frame clones appear in the TCRdb table, and some are missing; sequencing was by immunoSEQ multiplex PCR. The table includes around 330,000 clones, less than 85% detected once. Sample: memory CD4+ T cells sorted from blood. Noted subset: CD45RA-negative fraction. The source is a man aged 25-45 years in good health.

The chain couples TRBV7-9 to TRBJ2-2; D perhaps matches TRBD2 (6 bases). This CDR3 contains 16 residues. Germline CDR1 SEHNR, CDR2 FQNEAQ (reference sequence). Trimming removed 5 bases at V and 6 bases at J, with 19 bases between. CDR3 protein: CASSPTGTWRSGELFF. The CDR3 nucleotides read TGTGCCAGCAGCCCGACCGGGACTTGGAGGTCCGGGGAGCTGTTTTTT.

V is TRBV5-4 and J is TRBJ2-3; 8 bases are a match to TRBD2. Unmatched junction bases numbered 8, after V lost 6 bases and J lost 5 bases. CDR3 length: 14 amino acids. In germline, CDR1 is SGHNT, CDR2 YYREEE (reference sequence). The DNA for the CDR3 is TGTGCCAGCACCTCGGGGGGGCGCAAAGATACGCAGTATTTT. Translating gives CASTSGGRKDTQYF.

V gene TRBV18 combines with J gene TRBJ2-4, with a weak D call TRBD2 (6 bases). CDR3 length: 15 residues. V dropped 6 bases and J dropped 8 bases, with 20 bases sitting between them. CDR1 is KGHSH, CDR2 LQKENI, per germline. The CDR3 region is CASSLEGRLGDIQYF. CDR3 DNA sequence: TGTGCCAGCTCCCTGGAGGGCCGATTAGGGGACATTCAGTACTTC.

This clone has more than one count but fewer than ten. DNA of the CDR3: TGCGCCAGCAGCCAGCGATCTGGGGCCAACGTCCTGACTTTC. Translated: CASSQRSGANVLTF. This sequence joins TRBV4-1 and TRBJ2-6; D is ambiguous. V lost 3 bases and J 1 base, leaving 4 bases between the germline ends. Germline assignment: CDR1 MGHRA and CDR2 YSYEKL. CDR3 length: 14 residues.

This chain links TRBV28 with TRBJ2-1; 13 bases align to TRBD2. The germline CDR1 and CDR2 sequences are MDHEN and SYDVKM. V shed 9 bases, J shed 4 bases, and the junction held 3 bases outside the gene matches. The CDR3 is 14 amino acids. The CDR3 region is CASGLAGDYNEQFF. The CDR3 nucleotides are TGTGCCAGTGGACTAGCGGGAGATTACAATGAGCAGTTCTTC.

CDR3 DNA: TGTGCCACCAGCACGAGGGTGTCCGGAAACACCATATATTTT. Protein: CATSTRVSGNTIYF. The V call is TRBV15, the J call TRBJ1-3; D unresolved. Per germline, CDR1 LNHNV and CDR2 YYDKDF (reference sequence). V lost 4 bases, J lost 4 bases, and 11 bases lay in between. The CDR3 covers 14 residues. Full variable domain (missing parts from reference TRBV15 and TRBJ1-3): DAMVIQNPRYQVTQFGKPVTLSCSQTLNHNVMYWYQQKSSQAPKLLFHYYDKDFNNEADTPDNFQSRRPNTSFCFLDIRSPGLGDTAMYLCATSTRVSGNTIYFGEGSWLTVV.

The chain is built from TRBV7-2 and TRBJ1-2, with a possible D match to TRBD1 (5 bases). Germline assignment: CDR1 SGHTA and CDR2 FQGNSA. The CDR3 has 14 residues. Trimming stripped 5 bases from V and 0 bases from J, with 10 bases between. The chain's CDR3 is CASSRTGTNYGYTF. The CDR3 DNA follows: TGTGCCAGCAGCCGTACAGGAACTAACTATGGCTACACCTTC.

The chain employs TRBV25-1 and TRBJ1-1; weak D call: TRBD1 (5 bases). Trimming removed 0 bases from V and 6 bases from J, with 17 bases in between. CDR1 is MGHDK, CDR2 SYGVNS, per germline. The CDR3 length is 16 residues. CDR3 amino acids: CASSEYNARVIPEAFF. In nucleotides, the CDR3 is TGTGCCAGCAGTGAATATAATGCCAGGGTAATTCCTGAAGCTTTCTTT.

The chain employs TRBV19 and TRBJ2-1; 9 nucleotides agree with TRBD1. Germline trimming cut 5 bases from V and 5 bases from J; bases unmatched to any gene: 7. The germline V gene has CDR1 LNHDA and CDR2 SQIVND (reference sequence). The CDR3 is 15 residues long. CDR3 protein: CASSPPGDRDNEQFF. The CDR3 DNA reads as TGTGCCAGTAGTCCTCCTGGGGACAGGGACAATGAGCAGTTCTTC.